The T cell receptor beta chain under discussion was sequenced for a study of early T cells in non-severe SARS-CoV-2 infection. The TCR library protocol was used to attach unique molecular identifiers. These identifiers were attached to individual cDNA molecules. TCRdb re-analysed the 5' RACE reads in MiXCR, keeping a single row per CDR3 protein. The sample lists about 81,000 distinct CDR3 sequences, 11% to 15% seen once, with approximately 11% in the top ten. The germline gives CDR1 MNHNY, CDR2 SVGAGI (reference sequence). Deletions cut 2 bases from V and 6 bases from J, with 13 bases between. This CDR3 comprises 14 residues. This clonotype came up many times.

The specimen was whole blood. This TCR was sampled from an adult who was a healthcare worker with PCR-confirmed SARS-CoV-2 infection or an uninfected control (not recorded which). This sequence joins TRBV6-6 and TRBJ1-1, with D unclear. The CDR3 protein is CASSYAMGFAEAFF. CDR3 coding DNA: TGTGCCAGCAGTTACGCCATGGGGTTCGCTGAAGCTTTCTTT.